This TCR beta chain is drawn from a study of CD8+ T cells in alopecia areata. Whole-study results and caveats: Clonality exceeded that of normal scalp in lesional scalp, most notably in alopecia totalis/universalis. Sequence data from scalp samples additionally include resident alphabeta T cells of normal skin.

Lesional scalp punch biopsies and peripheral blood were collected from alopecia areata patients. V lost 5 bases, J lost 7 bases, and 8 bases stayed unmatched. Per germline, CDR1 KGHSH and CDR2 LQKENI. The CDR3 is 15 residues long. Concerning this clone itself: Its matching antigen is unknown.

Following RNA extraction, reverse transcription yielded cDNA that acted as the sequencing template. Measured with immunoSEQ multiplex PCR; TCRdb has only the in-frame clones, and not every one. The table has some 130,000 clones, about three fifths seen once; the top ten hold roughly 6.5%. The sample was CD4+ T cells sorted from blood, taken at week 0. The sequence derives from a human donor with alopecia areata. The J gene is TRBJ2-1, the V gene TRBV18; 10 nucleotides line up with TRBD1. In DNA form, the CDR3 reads TGTGCCAGCTCAACTCGACAGGGGGCGCGTAATGAGCAGTTCTTC. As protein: CASSTRQGARNEQFF.